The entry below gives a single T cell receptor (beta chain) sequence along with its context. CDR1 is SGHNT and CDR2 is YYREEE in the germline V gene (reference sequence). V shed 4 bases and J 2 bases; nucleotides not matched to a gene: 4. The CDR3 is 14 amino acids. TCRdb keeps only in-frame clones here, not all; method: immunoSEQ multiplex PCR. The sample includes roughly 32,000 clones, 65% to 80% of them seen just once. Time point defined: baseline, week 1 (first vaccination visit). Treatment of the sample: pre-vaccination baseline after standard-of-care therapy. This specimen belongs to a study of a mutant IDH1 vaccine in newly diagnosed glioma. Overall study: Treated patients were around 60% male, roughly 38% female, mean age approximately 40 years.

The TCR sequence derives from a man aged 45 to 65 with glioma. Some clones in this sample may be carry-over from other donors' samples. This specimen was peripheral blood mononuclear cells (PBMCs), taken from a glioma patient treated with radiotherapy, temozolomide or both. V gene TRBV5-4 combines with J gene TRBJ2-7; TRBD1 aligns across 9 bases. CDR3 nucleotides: TGTGCCAGCAGCCCGGACAGGGGAGCCTACGAGCAGTACTTC. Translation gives CASSPDRGAYEQYF.